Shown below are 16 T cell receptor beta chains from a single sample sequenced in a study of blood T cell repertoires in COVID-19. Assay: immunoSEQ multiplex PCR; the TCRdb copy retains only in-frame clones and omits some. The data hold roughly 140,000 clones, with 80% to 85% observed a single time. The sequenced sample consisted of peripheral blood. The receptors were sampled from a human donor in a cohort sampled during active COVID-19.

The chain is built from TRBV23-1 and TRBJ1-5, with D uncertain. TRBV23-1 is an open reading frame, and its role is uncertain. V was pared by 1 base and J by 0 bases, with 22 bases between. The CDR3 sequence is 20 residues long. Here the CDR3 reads CASSQYGLLGRTYSNQPQHF. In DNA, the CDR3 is TGCGCCAGCAGTCAATATGGACTTCTAGGACGTACATATAGCAATCAGCCCCAGCATTTT.

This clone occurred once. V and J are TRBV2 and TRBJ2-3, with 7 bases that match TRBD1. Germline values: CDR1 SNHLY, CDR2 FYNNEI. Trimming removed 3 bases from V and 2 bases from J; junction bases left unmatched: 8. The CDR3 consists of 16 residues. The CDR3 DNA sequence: TGTGCCAGCAGTGATCGAACAGGGGACCCCACAGATACGCAGTATTTT. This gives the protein CASSDRTGDPTDTQYF.

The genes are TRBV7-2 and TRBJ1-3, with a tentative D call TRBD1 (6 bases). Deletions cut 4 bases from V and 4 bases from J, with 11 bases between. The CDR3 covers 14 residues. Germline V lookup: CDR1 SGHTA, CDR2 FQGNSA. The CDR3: CASSSQGWGNTIYF. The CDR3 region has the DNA TGTGCCAGCAGCTCTCAGGGGTGGGGAAACACCATATATTTT.

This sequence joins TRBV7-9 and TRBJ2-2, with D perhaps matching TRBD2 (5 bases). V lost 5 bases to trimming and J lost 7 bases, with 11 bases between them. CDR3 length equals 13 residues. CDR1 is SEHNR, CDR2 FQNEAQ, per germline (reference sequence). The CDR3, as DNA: TGTGCCAGCAGCCCCCCCAGCGGCGGGGAGCTGTTTTTT. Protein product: CASSPPSGGELFF.

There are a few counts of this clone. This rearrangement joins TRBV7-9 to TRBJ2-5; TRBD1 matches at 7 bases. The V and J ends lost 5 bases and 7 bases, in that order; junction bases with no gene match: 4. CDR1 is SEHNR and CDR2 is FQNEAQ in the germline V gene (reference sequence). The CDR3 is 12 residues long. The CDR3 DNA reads TGTGCCAGCAGCCCCCGACAGGGGACCCAGTACTTC. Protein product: CASSPRQGTQYF.

The CDR3 DNA sequence: TGTGCCAGCAGCTCCGACAGGGGTGAAGCTTTCTTT. Translating gives CASSSDRGEAFF. The chain recombines TRBV7-3 with TRBJ1-1, with 8 bases that match TRBD1. V shed 4 bases and J 7 bases; nucleotides not matched to a gene: 2. Germline CDR1 SGHTA, CDR2 FQGTGA. The CDR3 is 12 residues long.

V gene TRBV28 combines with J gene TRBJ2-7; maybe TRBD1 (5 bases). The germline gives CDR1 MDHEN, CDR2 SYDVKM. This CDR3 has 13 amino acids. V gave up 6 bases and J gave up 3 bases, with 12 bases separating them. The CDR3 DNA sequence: TGTGCCAGCAGGCAGGGTTTTGTCTACGAGCAGTACTTC. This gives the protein CASRQGFVYEQYF.

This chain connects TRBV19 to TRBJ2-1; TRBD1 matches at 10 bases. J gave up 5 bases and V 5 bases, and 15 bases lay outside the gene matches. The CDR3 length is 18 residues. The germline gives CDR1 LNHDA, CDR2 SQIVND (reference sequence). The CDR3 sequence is CASSPGQGTRPSDNEQFF. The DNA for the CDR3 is TGTGCCAGTAGTCCGGGACAGGGGACTCGTCCGTCAGACAATGAGCAGTTCTTC.

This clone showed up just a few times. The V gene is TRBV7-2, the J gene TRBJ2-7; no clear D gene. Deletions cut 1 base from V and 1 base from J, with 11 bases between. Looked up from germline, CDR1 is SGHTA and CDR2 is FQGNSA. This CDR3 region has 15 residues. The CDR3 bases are TGTGCCAGCAGCTTAGGTGCGGTTAAGTCCTACGAGCAGTACTTC. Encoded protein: CASSLGAVKSYEQYF.

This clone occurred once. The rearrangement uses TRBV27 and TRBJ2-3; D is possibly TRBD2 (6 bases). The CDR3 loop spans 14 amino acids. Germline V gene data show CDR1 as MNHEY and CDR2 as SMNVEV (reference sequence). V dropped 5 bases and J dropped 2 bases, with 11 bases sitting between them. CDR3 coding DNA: TGTGCCAGCAGTCGGGGGAGGTTCACAGATACGCAGTATTTT. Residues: CASSRGRFTDTQYF.

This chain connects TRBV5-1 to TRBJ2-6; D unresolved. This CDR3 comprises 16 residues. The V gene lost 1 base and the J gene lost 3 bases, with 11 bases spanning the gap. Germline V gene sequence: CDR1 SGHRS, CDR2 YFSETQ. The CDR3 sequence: CASSLNAGFGANVLTF. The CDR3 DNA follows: TGCGCCAGCAGCTTGAACGCAGGCTTTGGGGCCAACGTCCTGACTTTC.

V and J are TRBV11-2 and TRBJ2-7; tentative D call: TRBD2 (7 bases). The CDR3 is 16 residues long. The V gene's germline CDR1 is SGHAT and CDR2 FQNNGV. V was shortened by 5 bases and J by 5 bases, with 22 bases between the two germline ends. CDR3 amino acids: CASSRRAMRGLDEQYF. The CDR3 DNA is TGTGCCAGCAGCCGACGGGCCATGCGGGGGCTGGACGAGCAGTACTTC.

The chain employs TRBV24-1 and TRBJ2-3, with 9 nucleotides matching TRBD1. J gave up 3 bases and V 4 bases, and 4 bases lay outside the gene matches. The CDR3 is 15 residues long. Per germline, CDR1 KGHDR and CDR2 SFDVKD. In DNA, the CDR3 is TGTGCCACCAGTGACCCCGGACAGGGGACAGATACGCAGTATTTT. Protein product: CATSDPGQGTDTQYF.

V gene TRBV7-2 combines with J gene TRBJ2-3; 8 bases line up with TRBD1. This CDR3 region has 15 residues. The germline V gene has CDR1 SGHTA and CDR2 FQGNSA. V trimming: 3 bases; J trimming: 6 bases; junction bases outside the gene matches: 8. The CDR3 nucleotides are TGTGCCAGCAGCTTTACAGGGGGGCCCGTTGATACGCAGTATTTT. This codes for CASSFTGGPVDTQYF.

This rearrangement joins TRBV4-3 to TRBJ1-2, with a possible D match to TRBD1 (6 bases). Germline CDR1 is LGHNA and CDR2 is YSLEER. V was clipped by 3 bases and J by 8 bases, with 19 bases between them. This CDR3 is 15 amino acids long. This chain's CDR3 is CASSQGSTGHWGYTF. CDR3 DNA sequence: TGCGCCAGCAGCCAGGGATCGACAGGCCACTGGGGCTACACCTTC.

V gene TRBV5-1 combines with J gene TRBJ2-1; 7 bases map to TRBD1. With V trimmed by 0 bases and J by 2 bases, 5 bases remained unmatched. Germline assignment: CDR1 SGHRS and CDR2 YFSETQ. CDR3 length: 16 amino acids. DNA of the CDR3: TGCGCCAGCAGCTTGGATCTAGGGGGCACCTACAATGAGCAGTTCTTC. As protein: CASSLDLGGTYNEQFF.